These T cell receptor beta chains were read from a single sample in a study of long-term antiretroviral therapy in people with HIV. Here immunoSEQ multiplex PCR was the method, and the copy in TCRdb shows in-frame clones only, minus some. The data hold about 33,000 clones, with about 83% observed a single time. Sequences were derived from unsorted PBMCs, sampled 2 years after starting antiretroviral therapy. The origin of the receptors is a woman in her forties or fifties with HIV. Both conserved end residues are part of each CDR3. A D gene is named only where the DNA matches it firmly. Clone size is shown for a subset of rows, as once, few, many or a class of expanded clone.

D gene: .; V gene: TRBV15; clone size: .; J gene: TRBJ1-4; CDR3 DNA: TGTGCCACCAGCAGAGATCCAGGAGGGGTAGCAACTAATGAAAAACTGTTTTTT; CDR3 protein: CATSRDPGGVATNEKLFF
D gene: TRBD2; V gene: TRBV4-1; clone size: few; J gene: TRBJ2-7; CDR3 DNA: TGCGCCAGCAGCCAAGATATCGGCGGGGGGGTCTACGAGCAGTACTTC; CDR3 protein: CASSQDIGGGVYEQYF
D gene: .; V gene: TRBV27; clone size: .; J gene: TRBJ1-6; CDR3 DNA: TGTGCCAGCAGTTTACGGCTGGGGATGAGGAATTCACCCCTCCACTTT; CDR3 protein: CASSLRLGMRNSPLHF
D gene: .; V gene: TRBV13; clone size: .; J gene: TRBJ2-6; CDR3 DNA: TGTGCCAGCAGCTTTCGGGGCAGCTACCTCTCTGGGGCCAACGTCCTGACTTTC; CDR3 protein: CASSFRGSYLSGANVLTF
D gene: .; V gene: TRBV5-1; clone size: .; J gene: TRBJ2-3; CDR3 DNA: TGCGCCAGCAGCCTCATTGAGCGGACCACAGATACGCAGTATTTT; CDR3 protein: CASSLIERTTDTQYF
D gene: .; V gene: TRBV10-2; clone size: .; J gene: TRBJ2-2; CDR3 DNA: TGCGCCAGCATTCCCGGAGGCGCCGGGGAGCTGTTTTTT; CDR3 protein: CASIPGGAGELFF
D gene: TRBD1; V gene: TRBV30; clone size: .; J gene: TRBJ2-3; CDR3 DNA: TGTGCCTGGAGTGTTGCTCCCAACAGGGGTGCCGCAGATACGCAGTATTTT; CDR3 protein: CAWSVAPNRGAADTQYF
D gene: TRBD1; V gene: TRBV5-1; clone size: .; J gene: TRBJ1-3; CDR3 DNA: TGCGCCAGCAGCCAGACAGGGGGTTCTGGAAACACCATATATTTT; CDR3 protein: CASSQTGGSGNTIYF
D gene: .; V gene: TRBV4-2; clone size: .; J gene: TRBJ1-1; CDR3 DNA: TGTGCCAGCAGCCTAGCTACTGAAGCTTTCTTT; CDR3 protein: CASSLATEAFF
D gene: TRBD1; V gene: TRBV10-1; clone size: .; J gene: TRBJ1-5; CDR3 DNA: TGCGCCAGCAGGGACAGGTATAGCAATCAGCCCCAGCATTTT; CDR3 protein: CASRDRYSNQPQHF
D gene: .; V gene: TRBV19; clone size: .; J gene: TRBJ1-6; CDR3 DNA: TGTGCCACTGGGACGGCCTGGGAACCCCTCCACTTT; CDR3 protein: CATGTAWEPLHF
D gene: .; V gene: TRBV27; clone size: few; J gene: TRBJ1-6; CDR3 DNA: TGTGCCAGCAGTTTATCAGGGGGGAATTCACCCCTCCACTTT; CDR3 protein: CASSLSGGNSPLHF
D gene: .; V gene: TRBV5-1; clone size: .; J gene: TRBJ2-1; CDR3 DNA: TGCGCCAGCAGCCTTGGGGGGGCACAGAACAATGAGCAGTTCTTC; CDR3 protein: CASSLGGAQNNEQFF
D gene: .; V gene: TRBV7-8; clone size: .; J gene: TRBJ1-2; CDR3 DNA: TGTGCCAGCAGCCGAGGGCGGGCCTATGGCTACACCTTC; CDR3 protein: CASSRGRAYGYTF
D gene: .; V gene: TRBV12-1; clone size: once; J gene: TRBJ1-4; CDR3 DNA: TGTGCCAGCAGCTTAACGGGTCCGCCCGACCATAATGAAAAACTGTTTTTT; CDR3 protein: CASSLTGPPDHNEKLFF
D gene: TRBD1; V gene: TRBV10-2; clone size: .; J gene: TRBJ1-1; CDR3 DNA: TGCGCCAGCAGTTTACAGGGGGACACTGAAGCTTTCTTT; CDR3 protein: CASSLQGDTEAFF
D gene: .; V gene: TRBV7-2; clone size: .; J gene: TRBJ2-3; CDR3 DNA: TGTGCCAGCAGCTTAACGCGGGACACAGATACGCAGTATTTT; CDR3 protein: CASSLTRDTDTQYF
D gene: .; V gene: TRBV6-1; clone size: .; J gene: TRBJ1-2; CDR3 DNA: TGTGCCAGCACAACGAATCCTAACTATGGCTACACCTTC; CDR3 protein: CASTTNPNYGYTF
D gene: TRBD1; V gene: TRBV19; clone size: .; J gene: TRBJ2-1; CDR3 DNA: TGTGCCAGTGACAGGGGCAGCTACAATGAGCAGTTCTTC; CDR3 protein: CASDRGSYNEQFF
D gene: TRBD2; V gene: TRBV5-1; clone size: .; J gene: TRBJ2-3; CDR3 DNA: TGCGCCAGCAGCTTGGTTCTAGCGGGGAATATTGATACGCAGTATTTT; CDR3 protein: CASSLVLAGNIDTQYF
D gene: .; V gene: TRBV6-5; clone size: .; J gene: TRBJ1-5; CDR3 DNA: TGTGCCAGCAAAAAAATCAGGACAGTCAATCAGCCCCAGCATTTT; CDR3 protein: CASKKIRTVNQPQHF
D gene: TRBD2; V gene: TRBV7-3; clone size: .; J gene: TRBJ2-3; CDR3 DNA: TGTGCCAGCAGCTCCCGAACTCAAAGGCGGGGGGGGCGAGATACGCAGTATTTT; CDR3 protein: CASSSRTQRRGGRDTQYF